These 32 T cell receptor beta chains share one sample of origin, sequenced in a study of response to subunit inactivated influenza vaccine. TCRdb itself ran the RT-PCR reads through MiXCR, one entry per CDR3 protein. The sample records around 580,000 distinct CDR3 sequences, 13% to 15% being singletons. Sequencing was performed on PBMCs from blood, taken 11 to 12 days after vaccination. All receptors derive from a man aged 45-65 years who received an inactivated influenza vaccine.

This clonotype appeared a few times. The V call is TRBV28, the J call TRBJ1-1, with 8 bases that match TRBD1. V shed 7 bases and J 1 base; nucleotides not matched to a gene: 5. Germline-derived CDR1 and CDR2 are MDHEN and SYDVKM. The CDR3 is 14 amino acids. Here the CDR3 reads CASTPQGGNTEAFF. The CDR3 DNA sequence: TGTGCCAGCACTCCACAGGGGGGGAACACTGAAGCTTTCTTT.

The chain joins TRBV10-3 to TRBJ2-1; 14 bases line up with TRBD2. The germline V gene encodes CDR1 ENHRY and CDR2 SYGVKD. With V trimmed by 10 bases and J by 3 bases, 8 bases remained unmatched. CDR3 length: 16 residues. CDR3: CATGWTSGGLYNEQFF. In nucleotides, the CDR3 is TGTGCCACCGGCTGGACTAGCGGGGGGCTCTACAATGAGCAGTTCTTC.

A few counts support this clonotype. The rearrangement links TRBV5-6 to TRBJ2-7; possibly TRBD2 for D (6 bases). The V gene lost 3 bases and the J gene lost 3 bases, with 13 bases spanning the gap. This CDR3 region has 14 residues. The V gene's germline CDR1 is SGHDT and CDR2 YYEEEE. CDR3 sequence (DNA): TGTGCCAGCAGCTCCCCGGGACTGGACTACGAGCAGTACTTC. This codes for CASSSPGLDYEQYF.

The rearrangement uses TRBV30 and TRBJ2-6; D remains ambiguous. CDR3 length: 15 amino acids. Germline CDR1 reads GTSNPN; CDR2 reads SVGIG (reference sequence). Trimming pared 5 bases from V and 0 bases from J, leaving 11 bases between. The CDR3 region is CAWGQDFSGANVLTF. In nucleotides, the CDR3 is TGTGCCTGGGGGCAGGATTTCTCTGGGGCCAACGTCCTGACTTTC.

This clonotype was observed many times. The V and J genes are TRBV20-1 and TRBJ1-2; TRBD1 matches at 10 bases. Germline V CDR1 and CDR2: DFQATT, SNEGSKA (reference sequence). CDR3 length: 13 amino acids. V was pared by 6 bases and J by 2 bases, with 3 bases of the junction left unmatched. Here the CDR3 DNA reads TGCAGTGCGGAGACAGGGGGCAACTATGGCTACACCTTC. Amino acid sequence: CSAETGGNYGYTF.

The chain couples TRBV5-4 to TRBJ2-1; 10 bases are a match to TRBD2. Germline V gene lookup returns CDR1 SGHNT and CDR2 YYREEE (reference sequence). V lost 4 bases to trimming and J lost 7 bases; unmatched junction nucleotides: 11. The CDR3 is 16 amino acids. The CDR3 loop reads CASSVLGAGGPNEQFF. Written as DNA, the CDR3 is TGTGCCAGCAGCGTCTTAGGAGCGGGGGGGCCAAATGAGCAGTTCTTC.

This clonotype was seen a handful of times. This sequence joins TRBV6-2 or TRBV6-3 and TRBJ2-1; a weak D match, TRBD2 (5 bases). Trimming cost V 5 bases and J 15 bases, with 20 bases left between them. The CDR3 covers 13 residues. Germline CDR1 is MNHEY and CDR2 is SVGEGT. Here the CDR3 DNA reads TGTGCCAGCAGTCGAGGGTCGGAATTGGTGTTGTTCTTC. The encoded protein is CASSRGSELVLFF.

The chain's CDR3 is CASSLEGGRNEQFF. As DNA, the CDR3 is TGCGCCAGCAGCTTGGAAGGCGGGCGGAATGAGCAGTTCTTC. The chain has TRBV5-1 and TRBJ2-1; D possibly corresponds to TRBD2 (5 bases). In germline, CDR1 is SGHRS, CDR2 YFSETQ. V was pared by 0 bases and J by 7 bases, with 11 bases between. The CDR3 runs to 14 residues. Full variable domain (missing parts from reference TRBV5-1 and TRBJ2-1): KAGVTQTPRYLIKTRGQQVTLSCSPISGHRSVSWYQQTPGQGLQFLFEYFSETQRNKGNFPGRFSGRQFSNSRSEMNVSTLELGDSALYLCASSLEGGRNEQFFGPGTRLTVL.

This chain connects TRBV3-1 to TRBJ1-5; D is uncertain. The CDR3 consists of 14 residues. The V gene lost 6 bases and the J gene lost 0 bases, with 9 bases spanning the gap. The germline V gene has CDR1 LGHDT and CDR2 YNNKEL (reference sequence). In DNA form, the CDR3 reads TGTGCCAGCAGTTACAGTAATAGCAATCAGCCCCAGCATTTT. Amino acid sequence: CASSYSNSNQPQHF.

This clonotype was seen only a few times. The CDR3: CASSLSTRQGAVEKLFF. CDR3 bases: TGTGCCAGCAGTTTAAGTACTCGACAGGGGGCGGTTGAAAAACTGTTTTTT. The chain recombines TRBV27 with TRBJ1-4; 10 bases map to TRBD1. Germline CDR1 reads MNHEY; CDR2 reads SMNVEV (reference sequence). This CDR3 contains 17 residues. The V segment lost 2 bases and the J segment 7 bases; nucleotides outside the gene matches: 10.

This clonotype was picked up a small number of times. The chain links TRBV5-1 to TRBJ2-1; D is unresolved. The CDR3 runs to 14 residues. Deletions cut 6 bases from V and 4 bases from J, with 14 bases between. Germline V CDR1 and CDR2: SGHRS, YFSETQ. CDR3 region: CASKGQAGYNEQFF. The CDR3 DNA sequence: TGCGCCAGCAAGGGCCAGGCTGGTTACAATGAGCAGTTCTTC.

In this sample, this clonotype turned up many times. The chain combines TRBV4-1 with TRBJ1-1; D gene uncertain. Germline V lookup: CDR1 MGHRA, CDR2 YSYEKL. The ends were cut back, 3 bases at V and 7 bases at J, with 12 bases in the middle. The CDR3 has 13 amino acids. DNA of the CDR3: TGCGCCAGCAGCCAGATCGGCAGGCGTGAAGCTTTCTTT. Its protein is CASSQIGRREAFF.

This clonotype was found many times. This chain joins TRBV10-3 and TRBJ2-2; possibly TRBD1 for D (5 bases). The length of the CDR3 is 18 residues. Germline CDR1 ENHRY, CDR2 SYGVKD. V was cut by 1 base and J by 2 bases, with 17 bases left in between. CDR3 amino acids: CAISELLLPDTNTGELFF. The DNA for the CDR3 is TGTGCCATCAGTGAGTTACTTCTCCCGGACACAAACACCGGGGAGCTGTTTTTT.

There are many counts of this clonotype. This chain links TRBV4-3 with TRBJ2-7; TRBD1 matches 10 bases. CDR1 is LGHNA, CDR2 YSLEER, per germline. This CDR3 has 17 amino acids. V was clipped by 0 bases and J by 1 base; unmatched bases: 6. The CDR3 nucleotides are TGCGCCAGCAGCCAAGATTGGGACAGGGGATATTCCTACGAGCAGTACTTC. It codes for CASSQDWDRGYSYEQYF.

This clonotype has at least ten counts. The V call is TRBV3-1, the J call TRBJ2-7; D unclear. The CDR3 spans 11 residues. With 1 base removed from V and 5 bases from J, the gap between germline ends came to 3 bases. The germline V gene has CDR1 LGHDT and CDR2 YNNKEL (reference sequence). The CDR3 DNA reads as TGTGCCAGCAGCCAAGGGAACGAGCAGTACTTC. This encodes CASSQGNEQYF.

The V and J genes are TRBV6-2 or TRBV6-3 and TRBJ2-1, with 7 bases identical to TRBD1. The CDR3 runs 14 residues. Unmatched junction bases numbered 7, after V lost 7 bases and J lost 4 bases. CDR1 and CDR2 from the germline V gene are MNHEY and SVGEGT. The CDR3 loop reads CASTRGTAYNEQFF. The CDR3 nucleotides read TGTGCCAGCACCAGAGGGACAGCTTACAATGAGCAGTTCTTC.

In this sample, this clonotype turned up a few times. This rearrangement joins TRBV4-2 to TRBJ1-5, with D hard to call. V gave up 4 bases and J gave up 3 bases, with 7 bases separating them. This CDR3 comprises 13 residues. The germline V gene encodes CDR1 LGHNA and CDR2 YNFKEQ. The CDR3 here is CASSRVNNQPQHF. CDR3 in DNA: TGTGCCAGCAGCCGGGTTAACAATCAGCCCCAGCATTTT.

V gene TRBV5-1 combines with J gene TRBJ2-5; D call uncertain. V lost 5 bases and J lost 0, with 8 bases in between. Germline lookup yields CDR1 SGHRS and CDR2 YFSETQ. The length of the CDR3 is 13 residues. The CDR3 reads CASRYRHQETQYF. CDR3 DNA: TGCGCCAGCAGATACAGACACCAAGAGACCCAGTACTTC.

The rearrangement joins TRBV7-2 to TRBJ2-2, with 8 bases aligning to TRBD1. Per the germline V gene, CDR1 is SGHTA and CDR2 is FQGNSA. CDR3 size: 14 residues. With 5 bases clipped from V and 6 bases from J, the junction kept 5 bases outside the gene matches. The CDR3 is CASSIRTGSGELFF. Here the CDR3 DNA reads TGTGCCAGCAGCATTCGGACAGGGTCCGGGGAGCTGTTTTTT.

In its sample, this clonotype was seen a few times. The chain is built from TRBV18 and TRBJ2-1; a possible D gene is TRBD2 (5 bases). The CDR3 is made up of 16 amino acids. Germline V CDR1 and CDR2: KGHSH, LQKENI. V was trimmed by 4 bases and J by 7 bases, leaving 20 bases between them. CDR3 loop: CASSLLEERIKNEQFF. CDR3 bases: TGTGCCAGCTCACTCCTGGAGGAGCGTATTAAAAATGAGCAGTTCTTC.

In its sample, this clonotype was seen a few times. The chain employs TRBV29-1 and TRBJ2-4, with D unresolved. Germline loops: CDR1 SQVTM, CDR2 ANQGSEA. V lost 4 bases, J lost 9 bases, and 13 bases lay in between. This CDR3 has 12 residues. The CDR3 sequence: CSVVQTHGIQYF. DNA for the CDR3: TGCAGCGTTGTACAGACCCATGGCATTCAGTACTTC.

The rearrangement uses TRBV20-1 and TRBJ2-7, with D perhaps matching TRBD2 (5 bases). The CDR3 has 12 residues. The V end was cut by 6 bases, the J end by 5 bases, with 14 bases between. Germline V gives CDR1 DFQATT, CDR2 SNEGSKA (reference sequence). The CDR3 sequence is CSALEGRNEQYF. For the CDR3, the DNA is TGCAGTGCCCTAGAGGGCAGGAACGAGCAGTACTTC.

The chain has TRBV3-1 and TRBJ2-3; D perhaps matches TRBD1 (5 bases). This CDR3 comprises 15 residues. Germline V gene lookup returns CDR1 LGHDT and CDR2 YNNKEL (reference sequence). V was pared by 0 bases and J by 2 bases, with 9 bases between. For the CDR3, the DNA is TGTGCCAGCAGCCAAGATGGGGCCGACACAGATACGCAGTATTTT. This codes for CASSQDGADTDTQYF.

This chain joins TRBV20-1 and TRBJ2-2; D possibly matches TRBD1 or TRBD2 (6 bases each). The CDR3 totals 14 residues. Looked up from germline, CDR1 is DFQATT and CDR2 is SNEGSKA (reference sequence). V was cut by 4 bases and J by 2 bases, with 11 bases left in between. This CDR3 is CSAIKGGNTGELFF. The DNA for the CDR3 is TGCAGTGCTATAAAGGGGGGCAACACCGGGGAGCTGTTTTTT.

This clonotype was seen more than once but under ten times. The chain's CDR3 is CASSLSPYTSSGNTIYF. CDR3 nucleotide sequence: TGCGCCAGCAGCTTGTCTCCCTACACATCCTCTGGAAACACCATATATTTT. This sequence joins TRBV5-1 and TRBJ1-3; D remains ambiguous. V gave up 1 base and J gave up 0 bases, with 14 bases separating them. In germline, CDR1 is SGHRS, CDR2 YFSETQ. The CDR3 consists of 17 residues.

V is TRBV12-3 or TRBV12-4 and J is TRBJ2-7; D gene ambiguous. This CDR3 has 12 residues. Trimming cost V 6 bases and J 2 bases, with 8 bases left between them. The CDR3 nucleotides are TGTGCCAGCAGCCCAGTCGCCTACGAGCAGTACTTC. Translated: CASSPVAYEQYF.

CDR3 coding DNA: TGTGCCAGCAGCCGTTTGTTCGGGGGAGGTGAAAAACTGTTTTTT. Its protein is CASSRLFGGGEKLFF. J is TRBJ1-4 and V is TRBV6-1, with D maybe TRBD1 (5 bases). CDR1 and CDR2 from the germline V gene are MNHNS and SASEGT. The CDR3 totals 15 residues. Trimming took off 6 bases at V and 7 bases at J, with 18 bases between the two ends.

This clonotype has more than one count but fewer than ten. The chain carries TRBV12-3 or TRBV12-4 and TRBJ1-2, with D unclear. This CDR3 contains 13 residues. V dropped 6 bases and J dropped 10 bases, with 18 bases sitting between them. CDR3 residues: CASSPAHDKNYTF. The CDR3 coding sequence is TGTGCCAGCAGCCCAGCCCACGACAAGAACTACACCTTC.

The chain recombines TRBV5-1 with TRBJ2-4, with TRBD2 as a possible D gene (6 bases). Trimming removed 2 bases from V and 5 bases from J, with 11 bases in between. This CDR3 spans 14 amino acids. The germline V gene encodes CDR1 SGHRS and CDR2 YFSETQ. The CDR3 DNA is TGCGCCAGCAGCTTATGGGACTCAGAAAACATTCAGTACTTC. This translates into CASSLWDSENIQYF.

There are many counts of this clonotype. The J gene is TRBJ1-1, the V gene TRBV6-5; 7 bases map to TRBD1. The CDR3 has 14 amino acids. CDR1 and CDR2 (germline): MNHEY, SVGAGI. Losses at the gene ends were 2 bases for V and 2 bases for J; bases not matched to a gene: 2. The CDR3 protein is CASSYGTVNTEAFF. CDR3 nucleotide sequence: TGTGCCAGCAGTTACGGGACAGTAAACACTGAAGCTTTCTTT.

This clonotype came up a few times. V usage is TRBV7-8 and J usage is TRBJ2-3, with a possible D match to TRBD1 (6 bases). This CDR3 has 15 residues. Germline CDR1 reads SGHVS; CDR2 reads FQNEAQ. The V end was cut by 1 base, the J end by 1 base, with 9 bases between. CDR3 sequence reads: CASSLEEGGTDTQYF. DNA for the CDR3: TGTGCCAGCAGCTTAGAAGAGGGGGGCACAGATACGCAGTATTTT.

This clonotype has a handful of counts. The rearrangement joins TRBV4-3 to TRBJ1-4, with D tentatively TRBD1 (5 bases). The CDR3 is 19 amino acids. Trimming left V 0 bases short and J 6 bases short, with 23 bases between. Germline CDR1 LGHNA, CDR2 YSLEER. The CDR3 nucleotides are TGCGCCAGCAGCCAAGATCCCACGGGACTCCGGGGGGTGGATGAAAAACTGTTTTTT. It translates to CASSQDPTGLRGVDEKLFF.